Each of the 10 T cell receptor beta chains below was sequenced from the same sample in a study of cytomegalovirus exposure and HLA in healthy donors. Primers for the PCR totalled 60 Vbeta and 13 Jbeta. Assay used: immunoSEQ multiplex PCR; TCRdb lists only in-frame clones, some missing. This specimen shows 93,000 or so clones; the ten leading clones hold about 3%. Specimen: PBMCs. These receptor sequences come from a man aged 35 to 55 in good health and CMV-seronegative.

V is TRBV11-3 and J is TRBJ2-1; 8 positions agree with TRBD2. Germline values: CDR1 SGHNT, CDR2 YENEEA. The CDR3 is 18 amino acids. V shed 0 bases, J shed 9 bases, and the junction held 16 bases outside the gene matches. CDR3 DNA: TGTGCCAGCAGCTTAGATGGGGGTGCGGGGGGACCTTCGGGTGAGCAGTTCTTC. Translated, it gives CASSLDGGAGGPSGEQFF.

The V gene is TRBV6-5, the J gene TRBJ2-3; TRBD2 is a possible D gene (5 bases). Trimming removed 6 bases at V and 2 bases at J, with 15 bases between. CDR1 and CDR2 (germline): MNHEY, SVGAGI. The CDR3 loop spans 15 amino acids. The DNA of the CDR3 is TGTGCCAGCAGACCCCCCCGGGGTCACACAGATACGCAGTATTTT. Translated: CASRPPRGHTDTQYF.

The chain links TRBV5-4 to TRBJ1-4; tentative D call: TRBD1 (5 bases). V gave up 4 bases and J gave up 0 bases, with 16 bases separating them. The CDR3 spans 17 residues. CDR1 and CDR2 from the germline V gene are SGHNT and YYREEE (reference sequence). This chain's CDR3 is CASSRGTSPATNEKLFF. DNA of the CDR3: TGTGCCAGCAGCCGGGGGACTTCTCCTGCAACTAATGAAAAACTGTTTTTT.

CDR3 protein: CASSVGGPTRKWYGYTF. For the CDR3, the DNA is TGTGCCAGCAGCGTAGGTGGCCCAACTAGGAAATGGTATGGCTACACCTTC. The chain links TRBV9 to TRBJ1-2; D gene unclear. Germline V lookup: CDR1 SGDLS, CDR2 YYNGEE. The CDR3 loop spans 17 amino acids. V was clipped by 0 bases and J by 5 bases, with 20 bases between them.

This chain links TRBV6-5 with TRBJ2-2, with 9 nucleotides matching TRBD1. This CDR3 has 15 residues. V lost 6 bases to trimming and J lost 2 bases; unmatched junction nucleotides: 4. Germline lookup yields CDR1 MNHEY and CDR2 SVGAGI. The DNA of the CDR3 is TGTGCCAGCAGGCGGGACAGGGCAAACACCGGGGAGCTGTTTTTT. It encodes CASRRDRANTGELFF.

This rearrangement joins TRBV5-1 to TRBJ1-6; D is ambiguous. CDR1 is SGHRS and CDR2 is YFSETQ in the germline V gene. This CDR3 region has 15 residues. The V gene lost 0 bases and the J gene lost 5 bases, with 9 bases spanning the gap. The CDR3 sequence: CASSLEGGNNSPLHF. CDR3 DNA: TGCGCCAGCAGCTTGGAGGGAGGCAATAATTCACCCCTCCACTTT. Together with reference TRBV5-1 and TRBJ1-6, the CDR3 gives the full variable domain: KAGVTQTPRYLIKTRGQQVTLSCSPISGHRSVSWYQQTPGQGLQFLFEYFSETQRNKGNFPGRFSGRQFSNSRSEMNVSTLELGDSALYLCASSLEGGNNSPLHFGNGTRLTVT.

The chain carries TRBV28 and TRBJ2-3, with D tentatively TRBD2 (5 bases). The CDR3 contains 15 residues. Germline-derived CDR1 and CDR2 are MDHEN and SYDVKM. V was cut by 6 bases and J by 2 bases, with 15 bases left in between. CDR3 amino acids: CASSDTSLHTDTQYF. The CDR3 DNA reads TGTGCCAGCAGCGATACTAGTCTTCACACAGATACGCAGTATTTT.

The rearrangement joins TRBV28 to TRBJ1-1; TRBD1 is a possible D gene (5 bases). Germline loops: CDR1 MDHEN, CDR2 SYDVKM. The CDR3 runs to 14 residues. V was cut by 7 bases and J by 0 bases, with 12 bases left in between. In nucleotides, the CDR3 is TGTGCCAGCATAAGGGGCCGACTGAACACTGAAGCTTTCTTT. It encodes CASIRGRLNTEAFF.

This chain's CDR3 is CSVLEREGWQETQYF. The CDR3 DNA reads TGCAGCGTACTTGAGCGGGAAGGGTGGCAAGAGACCCAGTACTTC. The J gene is TRBJ2-5, the V gene TRBV29-1, with 7 bases identical to TRBD2. CDR1 SQVTM and CDR2 ANQGSEA come from the germline V gene. With V trimmed by 6 bases and J by 2 bases, 12 bases remained unmatched. The CDR3 is 15 amino acids.

This sequence joins TRBV27 and TRBJ1-2; no definite D call. This CDR3 has 13 amino acids. V was cut by 6 bases and J by 1 base, with 9 bases left in between. The V gene's germline CDR1 is MNHEY and CDR2 SMNVEV (reference sequence). CDR3 nucleotide sequence: TGTGCCAGCAGCTTCAGACTTAACTATGGCTACACCTTC. Translated: CASSFRLNYGYTF.